The clone carrying this T cell receptor (beta chain) was found once. The data were taken from a study of cytomegalovirus exposure and HLA in healthy donors. Across the whole study: In a later analysis, it was reported that the approximately 120 validation repertoires had been produced on the same platform as the 700 or so repertoires belonging to the first cohort.

TCRdb's copy holds only in-frame clones and misses some; the assay was immunoSEQ multiplex PCR. The sample has 200,000 or so clones, roughly 87% seen once. Per the germline V gene, CDR1 is MNHNS and CDR2 is SASEGT. CDR3 length: 14 amino acids. The V and J ends lost 7 bases and 3 bases respectively, with 12 bases between them. This receptor was obtained from a woman under 30 in good health and CMV-seropositive. The sequenced sample consisted of PBMCs. The chain recombines TRBV6-1 with TRBJ2-2; maybe TRBD2 (5 bases). In DNA form, the CDR3 reads TGTGCCAGCATTAGCGTCCGTGACACCGGGGAGCTGTTTTTT. Protein: CASISVRDTGELFF.